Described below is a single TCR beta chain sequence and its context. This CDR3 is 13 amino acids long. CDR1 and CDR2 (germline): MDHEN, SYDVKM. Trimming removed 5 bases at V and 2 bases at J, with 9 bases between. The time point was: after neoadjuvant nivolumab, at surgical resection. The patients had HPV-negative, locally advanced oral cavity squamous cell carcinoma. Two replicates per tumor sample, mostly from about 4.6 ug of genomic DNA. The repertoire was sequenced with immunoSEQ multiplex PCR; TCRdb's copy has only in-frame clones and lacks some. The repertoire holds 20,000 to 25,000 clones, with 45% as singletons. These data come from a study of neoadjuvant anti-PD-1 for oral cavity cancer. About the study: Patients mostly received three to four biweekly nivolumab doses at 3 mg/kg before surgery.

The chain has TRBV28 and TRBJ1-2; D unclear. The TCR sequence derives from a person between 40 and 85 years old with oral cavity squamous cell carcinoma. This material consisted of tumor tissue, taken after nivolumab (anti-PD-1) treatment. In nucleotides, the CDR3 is TGTGCCAGCAGTCCTCCCTTGAACTATGGCTACACCTTC. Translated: CASSPPLNYGYTF.